This T cell receptor (beta chain) was identified during a study of post-analysis software for immune sequencing data. Study-wide findings and caveats: Pronounced co-clustering by F measure was evident among identically batched samples.

Unique molecular identifiers were carried by the TCR beta cDNA libraries. TCRdb reprocessed the PCR reads with MiXCR, giving one entry per CDR3 protein. This table has approximately 730,000 distinct CDR3 sequences, around 42% appearing once. A remark on this clonotype: The antigen is undetermined.

This TCR was recovered from a girl aged 5-17 years with multiple sclerosis. Material for sequencing was blood.

The CDR3 is CASSSGQRGYTF. CDR3 sequence (DNA): TGTGCCAGCAGTTCTGGGCAACGGGGCTACACCTTC. The J gene is TRBJ1-2, the V gene TRBV27; D call uncertain. The CDR3 covers 12 residues. V was clipped by 4 bases and J by 8 bases, with 11 bases between them. The germline V gene encodes CDR1 MNHEY and CDR2 SMNVEV (reference sequence).